This T cell receptor (beta chain) was observed in a study of T cell responses to AZD1222 COVID-19 vaccine. General observations from the study: Unmutated variant regions reportedly attract nearly half of all spike-specific TCRs.

J lost 5 bases, V lost 6 bases, and 13 bases had no gene match. The CDR3 loop spans 16 amino acids. Germline V gene sequence: CDR1 MNHEY, CDR2 SMNVEV (reference sequence). Assay used: immunoSEQ multiplex PCR; TCRdb lists only in-frame clones, some missing. The repertoire consists of around 100,000 clones, with 70% to 90% occurring once and the leading ten covering 2% to 2.5%. Of note for this clone: Its matching antigen is unknown.

Timing groups of about 4 and about 12 weeks for second doses were pooled. This sample comprised peripheral blood, obtained 28 days after the second AZD1222 dose. V is TRBV27 and J is TRBJ1-5, with 7 bases fitting TRBD1. This clonotype originated in an adult who received the AZD1222 COVID-19 vaccine. CDR3 sequence reads: CASRGGGGENYQPQHF. The CDR3 coding sequence is TGTGCCAGCAGGGGTGGAGGGGGCGAGAATTATCAGCCCCAGCATTTT.